This T cell receptor beta chain comes out of a study of identical twins. This clonotype occurred many times. The CDR3 extends over 14 amino acids. Trimming stripped 5 bases from V and 0 bases from J, with 10 bases between. One entry per CDR3 protein results from TCRdb running MiXCR on the 5' RACE reads. The table shows around 570,000 distinct CDR3 sequences, with 9.6% occurring only once. These data also featured in a second study, about yellow fever vaccine responses in identical twins.

The rearrangement uses TRBV12-3 or TRBV12-4 and TRBJ1-1, with no clear D. Sequencing was done on a sample of PBMCs. The receptor comes from a young woman in good health. The CDR3 coding sequence is TGTGCCAGCAGTCGCAATGGGATGAACACTGAAGCTTTCTTT. As protein: CASSRNGMNTEAFF.